What follows are 3 T cell receptor beta chains derived from one specimen sequenced in a study of blood T cell repertoires in COVID-19. Clones were read by immunoSEQ multiplex PCR, and TCRdb kept only the in-frame ones, dropping some. Among a few hundred thousand clones listed, approximately 84% were seen once. Sample: peripheral blood. The origin of the receptors is a man aged 40-55 years with active or convalescent COVID-19.

The chain is built from TRBV27 and TRBJ2-2; D unclear. Germline CDR1 MNHEY, CDR2 SMNVEV (reference sequence). The CDR3 runs 14 residues. Deletions cut 3 bases from V and 1 base from J, with 6 bases between. The CDR3 reads CASSFTVNTGELFF. CDR3 nucleotide sequence: TGTGCCAGCAGTTTTACAGTGAACACCGGGGAGCTGTTTTTT.

The chain joins TRBV2 to TRBJ2-7; 10 bases match TRBD1. The length of the CDR3 is 15 residues. Losses at the gene ends were 6 bases for V and 6 bases for J; bases not matched to a gene: 11. CDR1 is SNHLY, CDR2 FYNNEI, per germline. The CDR3 sequence: CASRRQGATTTEQYF. The CDR3, as DNA: TGTGCCAGCAGACGACAGGGGGCTACTACTACCGAGCAGTACTTC.

The V call is TRBV10-1, the J call TRBJ2-1, with 12 bases fitting TRBD1. Per the germline V gene, CDR1 is WNHNN and CDR2 is SYGVQD (reference sequence). J was trimmed by 7 bases and V by 8 bases; bases with no gene match: 6. CDR3 size: 14 residues. The CDR3 DNA sequence: TGCGCCAGCGCGGGACAGGGGGCATGGAATGAGCAGTTCTTC. Protein product: CASAGQGAWNEQFF.